The 9 T cell receptor beta chains below all came from one sample that was sequenced in a study of CD8 T cells in ankylosing spondylitis. Each CDR3 protein gets one entry after TCRdb re-called the 5' RACE reads with MiXCR. The sample has about 260,000 distinct CDR3 sequences, over 15% seen once. The sequenced sample consisted of blood, either unsorted or a sorted T cell fraction (not recorded which). The receptor set was obtained from a male donor with ankylosing spondylitis or in good health (not recorded which).

V gene TRBV24-1 combines with J gene TRBJ2-5; 11 positions match TRBD1. The V segment lost 4 bases and the J segment 4 bases; nucleotides outside the gene matches: 7. Germline V CDR1 and CDR2: KGHDR, SFDVKD. There are 16 residues in the CDR3. The CDR3, as DNA: TGTGCCACCAGTGACCTGGACAGGGGGCTAGGAGAGACCCAGTACTTC. This sequence encodes CATSDLDRGLGETQYF.

On this clonotype: Given a much more abundant clone one base away, this may be a read error. The chain uses TRBV5-1 and TRBJ1-2; unclear D gene. The CDR3 sequence is 14 residues long. CDR1 is SGHRS, CDR2 YFSETQ, per germline. The CDR3 loop reads CASRIDTGIYDYTF. DNA for the CDR3: TGCGCCAGCCGGATCGATACGGGAATCTATGACTACACCTTC.

The chain joins TRBV10-3 to TRBJ1-3; D is unresolved. CDR3 length: 14 amino acids. The V gene's germline CDR1 is ENHRY and CDR2 SYGVKD. Trimming cost V 6 bases and J 0 bases, with 9 bases left between them. The CDR3 coding sequence is TGTGCCATCAGGGATGGAAGCTCTGGAAACACCATATATTTT. The encoded protein is CAIRDGSSGNTIYF.

This clonotype came up a few times. CDR3 bases: TGCAGCGTTGGGACAAAAGAGACCCAGTACTTC. It encodes CSVGTKETQYF. The V call is TRBV29-1, the J call TRBJ2-5; possibly TRBD1 for D (5 bases). The V and J ends lost 4 bases and 3 bases respectively, with 6 bases between them. Germline CDR1 and CDR2: SQVTM and ANQGSEA. This CDR3 spans 11 amino acids.

This clonotype turned up a few times. CDR3 nucleotide sequence: TGTGCCACCAGTGATGCAGCGGGATTGCAAGAGACCCAGTACTTC. Translating it yields CATSDAAGLQETQYF. The genes are TRBV24-1 and TRBJ2-5; 7 nucleotides agree with TRBD2. Trimming at V came to 3 bases and at J to 2 bases, leaving 5 bases not matched to a gene. CDR3 length: 15 residues. Germline V gene sequence: CDR1 KGHDR, CDR2 SFDVKD.

Many counts were recorded for this clonotype. The chain carries TRBV12-3 or TRBV12-4 and TRBJ2-3; 9 nucleotides line up with TRBD2. The CDR3 extends over 14 amino acids. Trimming took 7 bases from V and 0 from J; bases not matched to a gene: 2. For the CDR3, the DNA is TGTGCCAGCACCCTAGCGGGGAGCACAGATACGCAGTATTTT. Encoded protein: CASTLAGSTDTQYF.

This clonotype was picked up a small number of times. V is TRBV2 and J is TRBJ1-2; D is possibly TRBD1 (6 bases). Per the germline V gene, CDR1 is SNHLY and CDR2 is FYNNEI. V was cut by 4 bases and J by 4 bases, with 10 bases left in between. The CDR3 has 13 amino acids. CDR3 region: CASSAQGRYGYTF. CDR3 DNA: TGTGCCAGCAGTGCCCAGGGGCGCTATGGCTACACCTTC.

This clonotype was recorded at least ten times. The chain joins TRBV5-1 to TRBJ2-1; 15 bases are a match to TRBD2. Germline CDR1 reads SGHRS; CDR2 reads YFSETQ. The CDR3 has 17 residues. Losses at the gene ends were 4 bases for V and 2 bases for J; bases not matched to a gene: 4. In nucleotides, the CDR3 is TGCGCCAGCAGCCTGAGGACTAGCGGGAGGGCCTACAATGAGCAGTTCTTC. As protein: CASSLRTSGRAYNEQFF.

This clonotype was counted only a few times. The chain carries TRBV5-1 and TRBJ1-1; tentative D call: TRBD1 (6 bases). CDR3 length: 15 residues. Germline V gene lookup returns CDR1 SGHRS and CDR2 YFSETQ. The ends were cut back, 5 bases at V and 5 bases at J, with 19 bases in the middle. The DNA for the CDR3 is TGCGCCAGCAGTGCCGGGTTACAGGGAGGAACTGAAGCTTTCTTT. Translating gives CASSAGLQGGTEAFF.